This TCR delta chain came from a study of Vδ1+ human thymocytes. Study-level results: Many TRG clonotypes were shared between donors; TRD repertoires were essentially private. Thymic TRG and TRD repertoires appeared highly polyclonal, with Gaussian CDR3 length distributions. Bulk repertoire data may be misinterpreted because of unexpected Vdelta2 sequences.

The CDR3 is 15 amino acids. Trimming cost V 6 bases and J 1 base, with 15 bases left between them. Germline V gene data show CDR1 as TSWWSYY and CDR2 as QGS. The template was reverse-transcribed extracted RNA. Pooled V-gene forward primers with one constant-region reverse primer generated the CDR3 amplicons by multiplex PCR. With CATT, TCRdb re-called clones from the multiplex PCR reads. The sample lists about 53,000 delta-chain clones; about 16% were seen once. About this clone: Antigen unknown.

Thymocytes were sorted as CD3+ TCRVdelta1+ TCRVdelta2- after alphabeta T cell depletion. The sequencing sample was made of Vdelta1+ gamma-delta thymocytes from the thymus. Regarding subset: FACS-sorted CD3+ TCRalphabeta- TCRVdelta1+ TCRVdelta2- thymocytes. The chain combines TRDV1 with TRDJ1; a possible D gene is TRDD2 (5 bases). The receptor comes from a girl under three years old who had congenital heart surgery. CDR3 nucleotide sequence: TGTGCTCTTGGTCGAATCGGGCCTTCCACCGATAAACTCATCTTT. Amino acids: CALGRIGPSTDKLIF.